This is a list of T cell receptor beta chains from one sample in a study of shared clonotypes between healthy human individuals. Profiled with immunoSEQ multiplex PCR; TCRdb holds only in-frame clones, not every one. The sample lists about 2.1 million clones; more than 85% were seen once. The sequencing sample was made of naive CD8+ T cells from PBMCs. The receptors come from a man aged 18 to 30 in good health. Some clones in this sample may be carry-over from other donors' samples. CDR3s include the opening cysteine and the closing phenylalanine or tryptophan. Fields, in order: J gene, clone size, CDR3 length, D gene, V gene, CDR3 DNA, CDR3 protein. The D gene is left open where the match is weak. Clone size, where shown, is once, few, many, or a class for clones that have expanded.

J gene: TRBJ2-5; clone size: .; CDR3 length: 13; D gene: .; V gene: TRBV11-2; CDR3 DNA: TGTGCCAGCAGCCCGGGCCCCGGGGAGACCCAGTACTTC; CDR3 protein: CASSPGPGETQYF
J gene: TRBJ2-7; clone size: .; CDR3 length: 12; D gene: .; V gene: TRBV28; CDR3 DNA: TGTGCCAGCACCTTGCCCCCCGGCGAGCAGTACTTC; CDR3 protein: CASTLPPGEQYF
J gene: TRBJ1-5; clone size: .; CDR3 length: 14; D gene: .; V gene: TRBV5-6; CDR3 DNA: TGTGCCAGCAGAGAAGGGGGTAGCAATCAGCCCCAGCATTTT; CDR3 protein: CASREGGSNQPQHF
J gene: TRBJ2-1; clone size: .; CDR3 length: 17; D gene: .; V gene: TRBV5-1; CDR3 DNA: TGCGCCAGCAGCTTGGGTTTTACGACCAGCTCCTACAATGAGCAGTTCTTC; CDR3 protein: CASSLGFTTSSYNEQFF
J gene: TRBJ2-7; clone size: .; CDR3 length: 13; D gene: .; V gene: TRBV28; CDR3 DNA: TGTGCCAGCAGGGCGGCTCTCTACTACGAGCAGTACTTC; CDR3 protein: CASRAALYYEQYF
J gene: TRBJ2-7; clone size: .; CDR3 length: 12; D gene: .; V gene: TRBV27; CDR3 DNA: TGTGCCAGCAGTCCCGGCTCCTACGAGCAGTACTTC; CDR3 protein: CASSPGSYEQYF
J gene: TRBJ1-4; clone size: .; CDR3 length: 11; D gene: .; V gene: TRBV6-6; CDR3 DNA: TGTGCCAGCGAGTCAGCCGAAAAACTGTTTTTT; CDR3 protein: CASESAEKLFF
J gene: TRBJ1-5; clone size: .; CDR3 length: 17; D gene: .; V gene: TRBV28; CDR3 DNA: TGTGCCAGCAGTTCCCCATACTATTGGGGTAGCAATCAGCCCCAGCATTTT; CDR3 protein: CASSSPYYWGSNQPQHF
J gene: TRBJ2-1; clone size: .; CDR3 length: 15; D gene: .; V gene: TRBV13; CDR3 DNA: TGTGCCAGCAGCTTTGGACTCCAAGGCTACAATGAGCAGTTCTTC; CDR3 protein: CASSFGLQGYNEQFF
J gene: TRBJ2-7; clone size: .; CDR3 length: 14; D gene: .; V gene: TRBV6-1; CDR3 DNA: TGTGCCAGCAGTGAAGATGCGGAAGGGCGCGAGCAGTACTTC; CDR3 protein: CASSEDAEGREQYF
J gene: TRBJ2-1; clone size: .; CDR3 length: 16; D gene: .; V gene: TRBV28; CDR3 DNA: TGTGCCAGCAGGCCCCTTGACGGGACGGGGCACAATGAGCAGTTCTTC; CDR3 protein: CASRPLDGTGHNEQFF
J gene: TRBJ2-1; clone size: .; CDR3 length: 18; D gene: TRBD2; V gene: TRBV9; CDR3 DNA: TGTGCCAGCAGCCCAACACCTCTAGCGGGAGTATCGTACAATGAGCAGTTCTTC; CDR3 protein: CASSPTPLAGVSYNEQFF
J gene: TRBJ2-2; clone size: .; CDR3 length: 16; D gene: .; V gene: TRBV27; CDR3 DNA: TGTGCCAGCAGTTGGGGCTCCAGACTGAACACCGGGGAGCTGTTTTTT; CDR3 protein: CASSWGSRLNTGELFF
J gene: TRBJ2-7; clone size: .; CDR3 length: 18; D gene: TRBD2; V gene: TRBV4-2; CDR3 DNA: TGTGCCAGCAGCCAAGGGACAGGACTAGCGGGGCCGACCTACGAGCAGTACTTC; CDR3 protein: CASSQGTGLAGPTYEQYF
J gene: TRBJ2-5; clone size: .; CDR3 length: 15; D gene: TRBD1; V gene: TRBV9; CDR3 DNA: TGTGCCAGCAGCGACGGACAGGGAGAACAAGAGACCCAGTACTTC; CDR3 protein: CASSDGQGEQETQYF
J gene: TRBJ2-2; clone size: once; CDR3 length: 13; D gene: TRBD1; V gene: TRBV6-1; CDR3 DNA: TGTGCCTCCCGGGACAGGGACACCGGGGAGCTGTTTTTT; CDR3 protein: CASRDRDTGELFF
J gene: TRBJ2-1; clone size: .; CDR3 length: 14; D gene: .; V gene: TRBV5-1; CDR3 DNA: TGCGCCAGCAGCTTGTTTTCGGGGTTCTATGAGCAGTTCTTC; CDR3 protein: CASSLFSGFYEQFF
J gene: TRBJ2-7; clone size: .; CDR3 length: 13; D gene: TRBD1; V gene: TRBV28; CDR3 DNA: TGTGCCAGCAGTCCACCGACAGGGGACGAGCAGTACTTC; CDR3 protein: CASSPPTGDEQYF
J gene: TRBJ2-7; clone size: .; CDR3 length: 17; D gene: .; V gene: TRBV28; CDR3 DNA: TGTGCCAGCATGCCCGAAGCCGGGACAATAGTCTCCTACGAGCAGTACTTC; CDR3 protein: CASMPEAGTIVSYEQYF
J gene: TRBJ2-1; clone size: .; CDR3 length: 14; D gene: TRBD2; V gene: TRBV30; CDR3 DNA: TGTGCCTGGACCGGGACTAGCCTTGTCGATGAGCAGTTCTTC; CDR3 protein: CAWTGTSLVDEQFF
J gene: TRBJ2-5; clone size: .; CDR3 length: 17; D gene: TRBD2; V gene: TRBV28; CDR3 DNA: TGTGCCAGCAGTTCCCCCGCGGGAGGGTGGGGTCAAGAGACCCAGTACTTC; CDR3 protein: CASSSPAGGWGQETQYF
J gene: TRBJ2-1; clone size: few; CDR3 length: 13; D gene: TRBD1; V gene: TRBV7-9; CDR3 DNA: TGTGCCAGCACCCCCAGGGGGAACAATGAGCAGTTCTTC; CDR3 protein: CASTPRGNNEQFF
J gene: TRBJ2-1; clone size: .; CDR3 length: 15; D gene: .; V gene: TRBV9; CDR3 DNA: TGTGCCAGCAGCGTAGAAGTAGGTTTCTACAATGAGCAGTTCTTC; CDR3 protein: CASSVEVGFYNEQFF
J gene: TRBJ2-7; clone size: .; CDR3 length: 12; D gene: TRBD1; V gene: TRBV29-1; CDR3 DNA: TGCAGCGTTGATCAGGGGGCCTACGAGCAGTACTTC; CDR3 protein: CSVDQGAYEQYF
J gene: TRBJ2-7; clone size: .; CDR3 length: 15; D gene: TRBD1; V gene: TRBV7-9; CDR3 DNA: TGTGCCAGCAGCTCAAGAGGACAGGGGGAAGACGAGCAGTACTTC; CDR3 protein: CASSSRGQGEDEQYF
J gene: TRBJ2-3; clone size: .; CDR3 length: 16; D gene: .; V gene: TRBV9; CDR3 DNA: TGTGCCAGCAGCCCTAGGGCGGTGGCCGGGACAGATACGCAGTATTTT; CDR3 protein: CASSPRAVAGTDTQYF
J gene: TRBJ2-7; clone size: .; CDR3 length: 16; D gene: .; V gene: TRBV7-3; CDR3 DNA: TGTGCCAGCAGCTTAATGGGGGCAGCCTTCCACTACGAGCAGTACTTC; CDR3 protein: CASSLMGAAFHYEQYF